The clone carrying this TCR beta chain was found many times. TCRbeta library preparation incorporated unique molecular identifiers. From the PCR reads, TCRdb called clonotypes with MiXCR, one entry per CDR3 protein. The profile shows about 200,000 distinct CDR3 sequences, 13% to 15% of them singletons. Trimming removed 0 bases from V and 3 bases from J; junction bases left unmatched: 10. Germline CDR1 DFQATT, CDR2 SNEGSKA (reference sequence). This CDR3 has 17 residues. The data originate from a study of T-cell reconstitution after alpha-beta-depleted transplantation in children. This chain joins TRBV20-1 and TRBJ2-3; TRBD2 matches at 9 bases. The material was PBMCs from the stem cell graft donor, obtained from the stem cell graft. The TCR comes from a human donor who donated a stem cell graft to a child with acute lymphoblastic leukemia. Here the CDR3 DNA reads TGCAGTGCTAGAGATATCAGCGGGAGGAGGGTAACAGATACGCAGTATTTT. This sequence encodes CSARDISGRRVTDTQYF.